These 7 T cell receptor beta chains share one sample of origin, sequenced in a study of cytomegalovirus exposure and HLA in healthy donors. Amplification used 60 Vbeta primers and 13 Jbeta primers. The assay was immunoSEQ multiplex PCR, and TCRdb's table has in-frame clones only and misses some. This sample has over 95,000 clones; 82% occur once, and the top ten carry roughly 2.6%. The sequenced sample was PBMCs. These receptor sequences come from a woman younger than 30 in good health and CMV-seronegative.

The rearrangement joins TRBV9 to TRBJ1-2; TRBD1 matches 10 bases. Germline CDR1 reads SGDLS; CDR2 reads YYNGEE. Trimming cost V 3 bases and J 2 bases; bases outside gene matches: 4. The CDR3 consists of 15 residues. In DNA, the CDR3 is TGTGCCAGCAGCGAGCCGGGACAGGGGAACTATGGCTACACCTTC. Residues: CASSEPGQGNYGYTF.

This clone has more than one count but fewer than ten. The chain has TRBV19 and TRBJ1-5; D is perhaps TRBD1 (5 bases). The CDR3 runs 15 residues. V was clipped by 3 bases and J by 1 base, with 10 bases between them. Germline V gene lookup returns CDR1 LNHDA and CDR2 SQIVND (reference sequence). The CDR3 loop reads CASSIRRGSNQPQHF. DNA for the CDR3: TGTGCCAGTAGTATTAGGAGGGGAAGCAATCAGCCCCAGCATTTT.

The chain recombines TRBV27 with TRBJ2-7; TRBD2 matches at 13 bases. Germline lookup yields CDR1 MNHEY and CDR2 SMNVEV (reference sequence). The CDR3 has 16 amino acids. V gave up 3 bases and J gave up 2 bases; unmatched junction bases: 4. The CDR3 DNA follows: TGTGCCAGCAGTTTGGTGGGACTAGCGGGGACCTACGAGCAGTACTTC. As protein: CASSLVGLAGTYEQYF.

The CDR3 reads CASNRGVSYSGNTIYF. The CDR3 DNA sequence: TGTGCCAGCAACAGGGGGGTCTCCTACTCTGGAAACACCATATATTTT. The chain combines TRBV2 with TRBJ1-3, with 8 bases that match TRBD1. Germline V lookup: CDR1 SNHLY, CDR2 FYNNEI. This CDR3 spans 16 amino acids. The J segment lost 0 bases and the V segment lost 7 bases, leaving 8 bases of the junction unmatched.

This sequence joins TRBV9 and TRBJ1-2, with TRBD1 matching over 8 bases. The CDR3 extends over 14 amino acids. Germline lookup yields CDR1 SGDLS and CDR2 YYNGEE. V lost 4 bases, J lost 7 bases, and 9 bases stayed unmatched. CDR3 coding DNA: TGTGCCAGCAGCTCGCCGGGACAGGTTGGTGGCTACACCTTC. Translating it yields CASSSPGQVGGYTF.

Points on this clone: Other DNA sequences from this sample encode an identical CDR3 as well. The V gene is TRBV4-1, the J gene TRBJ2-2; perhaps TRBD2 as D (6 bases). This CDR3 is built from 17 residues. Germline CDR1 reads MGHRA; CDR2 reads YSYEKL. V was shortened by 4 bases and J by 4 bases, with 19 bases between the two germline ends. The CDR3 nucleotides read TGCGCCAGCAGCCCCAAGCCTGCGGGGAGCTCCACCGGGGAGCTGTTTTTT. This translates into CASSPKPAGSSTGELFF.

The chain links TRBV5-1 to TRBJ2-1; 8 nucleotides align to TRBD1. CDR3 length: 14 residues. Germline lookup yields CDR1 SGHRS and CDR2 YFSETQ. The V gene end was trimmed by 6 bases and the J gene end by 6 bases; junction bases not matched to a gene: 8. The CDR3 loop is CASTTQGAVNEQFF. CDR3 nucleotide sequence: TGCGCCAGCACAACCCAGGGGGCGGTCAATGAGCAGTTCTTC.